Each of the 32 T cell receptor beta chains below was sequenced from the same sample in a study of monozygotic twins with inflammatory bowel disease. Reanalyzing the 5' RACE reads, TCRdb keeps one entry per CDR3 protein, without DNA. The sample shows fewer than 550,000 distinct CDR3 sequences, and under 3% sits with its ten largest clones. The sequencing sample was made of blood. These receptors all stem from a human donor with ulcerative colitis or Crohn's disease, or a healthy co-twin of an affected twin (not recorded which).

V usage is TRBV12-3 or TRBV12-4 and J usage is TRBJ1-3. CDR3 length: 15 residues. This CDR3 is CASSLDSNSGNTIYF.

The chain links TRBV14 to TRBJ2-1; TCRdb designates TRBD2, a call that cannot be tested without DNA. This CDR3 comprises 21 residues. Germline V lookup: CDR1 SGHDN, CDR2 FVKESK. CDR3 amino acids: CASSRRGPGLAGGLLSNEQFF.

The chain has TRBV5-4 and TRBJ1-1; the D call of TRBD1 rests on TCRdb alone, since no DNA is present to check it. Looked up from germline, CDR1 is SGHNT and CDR2 is YYREEE (reference sequence). This CDR3 is 15 amino acids long. The CDR3 region is CASSLSRTGSTEAFF. The variable domain in full, with the rest retrieved from reference TRBV5-4 and TRBJ1-1, is ETGVTQSPTHLIKTRGQQVTLRCSSQSGHNTVSWYQQALGQGPQFIFQYYREEENGRGNFPPRFSGLQFPNYSSELNVNALELDDSALYLCASSLSRTGSTEAFFGQGTRLTVV.

This sequence joins TRBV6-5 and TRBJ1-5; TCRdb gives TRBD1 as the D gene, but with no DNA this cannot be confirmed. Germline loops: CDR1 MNHEY, CDR2 SVGAGI. The length of the CDR3 is 13 residues. CDR3 loop: CANSYEGDQPQHF.

The chain is built from TRBV27 and TRBJ2-1; TCRdb outputs TRBD1, but without DNA this stays unchecked. In germline, CDR1 is MNHEY, CDR2 SMNVEV (reference sequence). This CDR3 comprises 14 residues. CDR3: CASKRGEAGHEQFF.

The rearrangement links TRBV20-1 to TRBJ2-7; TCRdb returns TRBD1, unconfirmable since there is no DNA. The CDR3 consists of 14 residues. Germline CDR1 and CDR2: DFQATT and SNEGSKA (reference sequence). This CDR3 reads CSARDPGQTYEQYF.

The V call is TRBV5-1, the J call TRBJ2-2. Germline V lookup: CDR1 SGHRS, CDR2 YFSETQ. The CDR3 loop spans 16 amino acids. CDR3 sequence: CASSLASQSNTGELFF.

This sequence joins TRBV20-1 and TRBJ2-1; TCRdb outputs TRBD1, but without DNA this stays unchecked. The CDR3 sequence is 14 residues long. In germline, CDR1 is DFQATT, CDR2 SNEGSKA (reference sequence). The CDR3 loop reads CSASRGPSYNEQFF.

The V call is TRBV7-9, the J call TRBJ2-3. The CDR3 totals 12 residues. Germline assignment: CDR1 SEHNR and CDR2 FQNEAQ (reference sequence). CDR3 in amino acids: CASSFDGDTQYF.

The chain couples TRBV20-1 to TRBJ2-5. The CDR3 is made up of 14 amino acids. Per germline, CDR1 DFQATT and CDR2 SNEGSKA (reference sequence). CDR3: CSAIGRVGQETQYF.

The V and J genes are TRBV19 and TRBJ2-1; absent DNA, TCRdb's TRBD1 call cannot be checked. The CDR3 is 15 residues long. In germline, CDR1 is LNHDA, CDR2 SQIVND (reference sequence). The CDR3 here is CASSIASGTLNEQFF.

The chain employs TRBV9 and TRBJ1-6; lacking DNA, the TRBD1 call made by TCRdb goes unchecked. Germline lookup yields CDR1 SGDLS and CDR2 YYNGEE. The CDR3 has 16 amino acids. CDR3 sequence: CASSVEPQGPNSPLHF.

The V and J genes are TRBV29-1 and TRBJ2-2; TCRdb's D gene call, TRBD1, goes unchecked for lack of DNA. Per the germline V gene, CDR1 is SQVTM and CDR2 is ANQGSEA. The CDR3 spans 13 residues. The CDR3 loop is CSVQHRGTGELFF.

V gene TRBV20-1 combines with J gene TRBJ2-3; checking the TCRdb D call of TRBD2 is not possible without DNA. The germline V gene has CDR1 DFQATT and CDR2 SNEGSKA (reference sequence). The CDR3 loop spans 14 amino acids. The CDR3 loop is CSAQRGGSTDTQYF.

V is TRBV7-2 and J is TRBJ1-5; TCRdb proposes TRBD1, but this gene call is untestable without DNA. The V gene's germline CDR1 is SGHTA and CDR2 FQGNSA. The CDR3 runs 14 residues. The CDR3 sequence is CASSLVQGAQPQHF.

The chain carries TRBV7-7 and TRBJ2-2. CDR1 SSHAT and CDR2 FNYEAQ come from the germline V gene (reference sequence). There are 13 residues in the CDR3. This CDR3 is CASTSGNTGELFF.

This chain joins TRBV11-3 and TRBJ2-1; TCRdb calls TRBD2, which cannot be checked without DNA. The CDR3 covers 15 residues. Germline CDR1 and CDR2: SGHNT and YENEEA. CDR3: CASSSGGGLYNEQFF. The whole variable domain, filled in from reference TRBV11-3 and TRBJ2-1, reads EAGVVQSPRYKIIEKKQPVAFWCNPISGHNTLYWYLQNLGQGPELLIRYENEEAVDDSQLPKDRFSAERLKGVDSTLKIQPAELGDSAVYLCASSSGGGLYNEQFFGPGTRLTVL.

The chain links TRBV20-1 to TRBJ2-4; TCRdb designates TRBD1, a call that cannot be tested without DNA. CDR3 length equals 17 residues. Germline loops: CDR1 DFQATT, CDR2 SNEGSKA (reference sequence). CDR3 loop: CSASAPSSGGGKNIQYF.

The gene calls are TRBV15 and TRBJ1-1. There are 14 residues in the CDR3. Germline V lookup: CDR1 LNHNV, CDR2 YYDKDF (reference sequence). CDR3 region: CATSVKRGNTEAFF.

This rearrangement joins TRBV6-1 to TRBJ2-3; the TCRdb D gene call, TRBD1, has no DNA to confirm it. The CDR3 is 16 amino acids. Germline V CDR1 and CDR2: MNHNS, SASEGT. This chain's CDR3 is CASSRAKTGAPDTQYF.

This chain links TRBV3-1 with TRBJ1-3; without DNA, the TCRdb call of TRBD1 cannot be checked. The CDR3 extends over 11 amino acids. CDR1 is LGHDT and CDR2 is YNNKEL in the germline V gene (reference sequence). The chain's CDR3 is CASSGPYTIYF.

The chain links TRBV20-1 to TRBJ1-1; the TRBD1 assignment by TCRdb is unverifiable without DNA. CDR3 length: 13 residues. The V gene's germline CDR1 is DFQATT and CDR2 SNEGSKA (reference sequence). The CDR3 region is CSARVTGNTEAFF.

This chain joins TRBV10-3 and TRBJ2-7; TCRdb designates TRBD1, a call that cannot be tested without DNA. Germline assignment: CDR1 ENHRY and CDR2 SYGVKD. The CDR3 covers 15 residues. CDR3: CAISAGTGGIDEQYF.

V usage is TRBV7-9 and J usage is TRBJ1-2; no DNA is available, so the TRBD1 call from TCRdb remains unchecked. CDR3 size: 17 residues. Germline values: CDR1 SEHNR, CDR2 FQNEAQ (reference sequence). CDR3 amino acids: CASSQGRDSNLNYGYTF.

This chain joins TRBV7-2 and TRBJ2-7; TCRdb returns TRBD2, unconfirmable since there is no DNA. CDR1 is SGHTA and CDR2 is FQGNSA in the germline V gene. The CDR3 has 14 amino acids. The CDR3 protein is CASSLALSLYEQYF.

The chain links TRBV7-8 to TRBJ2-3; TCRdb's D gene call, TRBD1, goes unchecked for lack of DNA. The CDR3 loop spans 15 amino acids. Germline V CDR1 and CDR2: SGHVS, FQNEAQ. CDR3: CASSTRRAWGDTQYF. Full variable domain (remainder filled in from reference TRBV7-8 and TRBJ2-3): GAGVSQSPRYKVAKRGQDVALRCDPISGHVSLFWYQQALGQGPEFLTYFQNEAQLDKSGLPSDRFFAERPEGSVSTLKIQRTQQEDSAVYLCASSTRRAWGDTQYFGPGTRLTVL.

The chain joins TRBV5-6 to TRBJ2-2; as DNA is missing, the TRBD1 call by TCRdb cannot be tested. CDR1 is SGHDT, CDR2 YYEEEE, per germline. There are 16 residues in the CDR3. The CDR3 sequence is CASSLYDRGRPGELFF.

The V and J genes are TRBV5-1 and TRBJ2-7; TCRdb picks TRBD1, but there is no DNA to check that call. Germline assignment: CDR1 SGHRS and CDR2 YFSETQ. The CDR3 sequence is 14 residues long. The chain's CDR3 is CASSSGQAFHEQYF.

The rearrangement uses TRBV30 and TRBJ2-3; TCRdb names TRBD2, which stays unverified in the absence of DNA. Germline V gene sequence: CDR1 GTSNPN, CDR2 SVGIG (reference sequence). This CDR3 is 14 amino acids long. This CDR3 is CAWSFGPPQDTQYF.

V and J are TRBV29-1 and TRBJ2-5. Germline V gene data show CDR1 as SQVTM and CDR2 as ANQGSEA. This CDR3 region has 11 residues. CDR3 loop: CSVDQVKTQYF.

J is TRBJ1-4 and V is TRBV20-1. CDR1 DFQATT and CDR2 SNEGSKA come from the germline V gene (reference sequence). The CDR3 is 15 amino acids. CDR3 sequence reads: CSARDGRSTNEKLFF.

The chain couples TRBV5-5 to TRBJ1-5. CDR3 size: 15 residues. Germline CDR1 reads SGHKS; CDR2 reads YYEKEE (reference sequence). CDR3 in amino acids: CASSSAAIGNQPQHF.